These 30 T cell receptor beta chains came from one sample sequenced in a study of blood T cell repertoires in COVID-19. Profiling relied on immunoSEQ multiplex PCR, and the TCRdb table lists in-frame clones only, not all of them. The sample consists of hundreds of thousands of clones, almost 85% of them appearing once. Sample: peripheral blood. All receptors come from a man aged 50-60 years with COVID-19, enrolled during active disease.

This chain uses TRBV28 with TRBJ2-1; 9 bases are a match to TRBD2. CDR3 length: 17 amino acids. V shed 10 bases and J 4 bases; nucleotides not matched to a gene: 17. CDR1 MDHEN and CDR2 SYDVKM come from the germline V gene. The CDR3 is CATGDLWGTSGYNEQFF. CDR3 bases: TGTGCCACTGGGGATTTGTGGGGAACTAGCGGGTACAATGAGCAGTTCTTC. The entire variable domain, with the rest obtained from reference TRBV28 and TRBJ2-1, is as follows: DVKVTQSSRYLVKRTGEKVFLECVQDMDHENMFWYRQDPGLGLRLIYFSYDVKMKEKGDIPEGYSVSREKKERFSLILESASTNQTSMYLCATGDLWGTSGYNEQFFGPGTRLTVL.

This sequence joins TRBV16 and TRBJ2-3, with no clear D. The CDR3 runs 14 residues. Germline CDR1 and CDR2: KGHSY and FQNENV. Trimming pared 11 bases from V and 4 bases from J, leaving 19 bases between. CDR3 nucleotides: TGTGCCGCCAGCCTTTTTCTCTCAGCAGATACGCAGTATTTT. Amino acids: CAASLFLSADTQYF.

The chain joins TRBV24-1 to TRBJ2-5; 9 bases are a match to TRBD1. Unmatched junction bases numbered 5, after V lost 4 bases and J lost 3 bases. The CDR3 runs 15 residues. Germline V gene lookup returns CDR1 KGHDR and CDR2 SFDVKD. The chain's CDR3 is CATSERDRVEETQYF. The CDR3 DNA reads as TGTGCCACCAGTGAGCGGGACAGGGTCGAAGAGACCCAGTACTTC.

The sample holds one count of this clone. This chain connects TRBV11-3 to TRBJ1-1; D uncertain. This CDR3 region has 13 residues. The V and J ends lost 5 bases and 1 base respectively, with 8 bases between them. CDR1 and CDR2 from the germline V gene are SGHNT and YENEEA. CDR3 residues: CASSREGNTEAFF. DNA for the CDR3: TGTGCCAGCAGCAGGGAGGGGAACACTGAAGCTTTCTTT. The full variable domain, its missing parts supplied by reference TRBV11-3 and TRBJ1-1, is EAGVVQSPRYKIIEKKQPVAFWCNPISGHNTLYWYLQNLGQGPELLIRYENEEAVDDSQLPKDRFSAERLKGVDSTLKIQPAELGDSAVYLCASSREGNTEAFFGQGTRLTVV.

In its sample, this clone was seen once. CDR3 loop: CASSPPSGGLNYGYTF. CDR3 DNA: TGTGCCAGCTCACCACCGTCGGGAGGCCTGAACTATGGCTACACCTTC. This chain joins TRBV18 and TRBJ1-2, with D uncertain. This CDR3 contains 16 residues. Germline CDR1 and CDR2: KGHSH and LQKENI. The V gene lost 0 bases and the J gene lost 2 bases, with 13 bases spanning the gap.

The genes are TRBV19 and TRBJ2-1, with D possibly being TRBD1 (5 bases). Germline CDR1 reads LNHDA; CDR2 reads SQIVND (reference sequence). With 4 bases removed from V and 6 bases from J, the gap between germline ends came to 13 bases. There are 14 residues in the CDR3. CDR3 sequence reads: CASSKRNRFNEQFF. The DNA for the CDR3 is TGTGCCAGTAGTAAACGCAACAGGTTCAATGAGCAGTTCTTC. Variable domain in full (rest from reference TRBV19 and TRBJ2-1): DGGITQSPKYLFRKEGQNVTLSCEQNLNHDAMYWYRQDPGQGLRLIYYSQIVNDFQKGDIAEGYSVSREKKESFPLTVTSAQKNPTAFYLCASSKRNRFNEQFFGPGTRLTVL.

V usage is TRBV20-1 and J usage is TRBJ2-2, with D unclear. The V end lost 3 bases, the J end lost 6 bases, and 14 bases lay between the germline ends. The V gene's germline CDR1 is DFQATT and CDR2 SNEGSKA (reference sequence). The CDR3 totals 14 residues. The CDR3: CSASTRSRAGELFF. The CDR3 bases are TGCAGTGCTAGTACGAGGTCTCGCGCCGGGGAGCTGTTTTTT.

Of note for this clone: Other nucleotide sequences in the sample specify the same CDR3. J is TRBJ2-6 and V is TRBV19; possibly TRBD1 for D (5 bases). The CDR3 is made up of 15 amino acids. Germline V gene lookup returns CDR1 LNHDA and CDR2 SQIVND (reference sequence). The V end was cut by 4 bases, the J end by 0 bases, with 7 bases between. CDR3: CASSTDSSGANVLTF. CDR3 in DNA: TGTGCCAGTAGTACCGACAGCTCTGGGGCCAACGTCCTGACTTTC.

The rearrangement uses TRBV25-1 and TRBJ1-2, with 9 nucleotides matching TRBD1. The ends lost 1 base at V and 0 bases at J; junction bases unmatched: 9. The CDR3 totals 18 residues. The germline CDR1 and CDR2 sequences are MGHDK and SYGVNS. The DNA of the CDR3 is TGTGCCAGCAGTGAATTGGGGGGACAGGGAAGAGCTAACTATGGCTACACCTTC. Protein product: CASSELGGQGRANYGYTF.

The V call is TRBV23-1, the J call TRBJ2-7; 7 nucleotides line up with TRBD1. TRBV23-1 is an ORF for which the function is uncertain. Trimming removed 11 bases from V and 2 bases from J; junction bases left unmatched: 6. CDR3 size: 12 residues. For the CDR3, the DNA is TGCGCCGGGGAAAGGGGGCCCTACGAGCAGTACTTC. Protein product: CAGERGPYEQYF.

The gene calls are TRBV19 and TRBJ1-2, with a tentative D call TRBD1 (6 bases). Germline loops: CDR1 LNHDA, CDR2 SQIVND (reference sequence). The CDR3 has 14 amino acids. Trimming took 4 bases from V and 2 from J, leaving 11 bases between them. Written as DNA, the CDR3 is TGTGCCAGTAGTACCTTTACAGGGAACTATGGCTACACCTTC. It encodes CASSTFTGNYGYTF.

The rearrangement uses TRBV11-2 and TRBJ2-5; D perhaps matches TRBD1 (6 bases). V was clipped by 5 bases and J by 3 bases, with 10 bases between them. Looked up from germline, CDR1 is SGHAT and CDR2 is FQNNGV. This CDR3 region has 13 residues. Here the CDR3 reads CASSQGWEETQYF. Here the CDR3 DNA reads TGTGCCAGCAGCCAGGGGTGGGAAGAGACCCAGTACTTC.

V is TRBV19 and J is TRBJ1-2; tentative D call: TRBD1 (5 bases). The CDR3 has 13 amino acids. Germline CDR1 is LNHDA and CDR2 is SQIVND (reference sequence). Trimming stripped 4 bases from V and 6 bases from J, with 12 bases between. The CDR3 sequence is CASSRGRADGYTF. As DNA, the CDR3 is TGTGCCAGTAGTAGGGGCCGCGCGGATGGCTACACCTTC.

For this clone: The sample has other DNA sequences that encode this CDR3 too. V is TRBV7-3 and J is TRBJ1-1; 8 nucleotides align to TRBD1. Germline CDR1 is SGHTA and CDR2 is FQGTGA. V lost 5 bases, J lost 4 bases, and 3 bases stayed unmatched. This CDR3 has 13 amino acids. The CDR3 spells CASSLTGGTEAFF. CDR3 in DNA: TGTGCCAGCAGCCTCACAGGGGGCACTGAAGCTTTCTTT.

The V gene is TRBV6-5, the J gene TRBJ2-5; 7 nucleotides match TRBD2. The V segment lost 0 bases and the J segment 5 bases; nucleotides outside the gene matches: 6. Germline V gene lookup returns CDR1 MNHEY and CDR2 SVGAGI. The CDR3 has 15 residues. The CDR3 sequence is CASSYSGRVGETQYF. The CDR3 nucleotides are TGTGCCAGCAGTTACTCAGGGAGGGTCGGTGAGACCCAGTACTTC.

This clone was detected a few times. This sequence joins TRBV3-1 (or the pseudogene TRBV3-2) and TRBJ1-1, with D uncertain. Germline V gives CDR1 LGHDT, CDR2 YNNKEL (reference sequence). Trimming stripped 1 base from V and 1 base from J, with 7 bases between. This CDR3 has 14 residues. The chain's CDR3 is CASSQAVGNTEAFF. CDR3 sequence (DNA): TGTGCCAGCAGCCAAGCGGTCGGGAACACTGAAGCTTTCTTT.

This chain connects TRBV27 to TRBJ1-2; a weak D match, TRBD1 (6 bases). V lost 5 bases and J lost 0, with 19 bases in between. The CDR3 runs to 17 residues. Germline assignment: CDR1 MNHEY and CDR2 SMNVEV (reference sequence). The CDR3: CASSNRAWSLSNYGYTF. CDR3 sequence (DNA): TGTGCCAGCAGTAACAGGGCTTGGAGCCTTTCTAACTATGGCTACACCTTC.

CDR3 nucleotides: TGTGCCAGCAGATCTGGACAGGATAATTCACCCCTCCACTTT. This sequence encodes CASRSGQDNSPLHF. The rearrangement links TRBV6-5 to TRBJ1-6; 7 bases are a match to TRBD1. From germline, CDR1 is MNHEY and CDR2 SVGAGI. The CDR3 covers 14 residues. V lost 6 bases, J lost 5 bases, and 4 bases stayed unmatched.

The V and J genes are TRBV21-1 and TRBJ2-1; whether TRBD1, the table's D call, matches the DNA was not checked. TRBV21-1 is labeled a pseudogene. The CDR3 length is 15 residues. CDR3 loop: CASSKGGPVYNEQFF. Here the CDR3 DNA reads TGTGCCAGCAGCAAAGGGGGCCCAGTATACAATGAGCAGTTCTTC.

This chain connects TRBV2 to TRBJ1-1, with 10 bases fitting TRBD1. The CDR3 loop spans 16 amino acids. Looked up from germline, CDR1 is SNHLY and CDR2 is FYNNEI. With 6 bases clipped from V and 0 bases from J, the junction kept 7 bases outside the gene matches. The CDR3 DNA reads TGTGCCAGCAGCCCGGACAGGGGGTTCATGAACACTGAAGCTTTCTTT. Amino acids: CASSPDRGFMNTEAFF.

This chain links TRBV4-1 with TRBJ2-7; 9 bases map to TRBD1. The J segment lost 4 bases and the V segment lost 3 bases, leaving 7 bases of the junction unmatched. This CDR3 contains 15 residues. CDR1 and CDR2 from the germline V gene are MGHRA and YSYEKL. The CDR3 spells CASSQPGQGSYEQYF. The CDR3 bases are TGCGCCAGCAGCCAGCCGGGACAGGGTTCTTACGAGCAGTACTTC.

This chain uses TRBV6-5 with TRBJ1-1; D possibly corresponds to TRBD1 (6 bases). The V end was cut by 7 bases, the J end by 0 bases, with 15 bases between. CDR1 is MNHEY and CDR2 is SVGAGI in the germline V gene. The CDR3 covers 15 residues. The CDR3 loop reads CASTHRGQLNTEAFF. CDR3 coding DNA: TGTGCCAGCACTCATCGAGGACAGCTGAACACTGAAGCTTTCTTT.

This chain uses TRBV7-3 with TRBJ2-3; 7 positions agree with TRBD2. Germline values: CDR1 SGHTA, CDR2 FQGTGA. V gave up 1 base and J gave up 1 base; unmatched junction bases: 2. The CDR3 has 15 amino acids. CDR3 sequence (DNA): TGTGCCAGCAGCTTAAATCGGGGGGGCACAGATACGCAGTATTTT. Encoded protein: CASSLNRGGTDTQYF.

This rearrangement joins TRBV9 to TRBJ1-2, with a weak D call TRBD1 (6 bases). V lost 0 bases and J lost 7, with 16 bases in between. The length of the CDR3 is 15 residues. Germline V gene sequence: CDR1 SGDLS, CDR2 YYNGEE. The chain's CDR3 is CASSVETGLVGGYTF. CDR3 DNA: TGTGCCAGCAGCGTAGAAACAGGGCTGGTTGGTGGCTACACCTTC.

This chain links TRBV11-2 with TRBJ1-6; D possibly corresponds to TRBD1 (5 bases). V shed 1 base and J shed 9 bases, with 16 bases lying between them. Germline V CDR1 and CDR2: SGHAT, FQNNGV. The CDR3 runs to 16 residues. The DNA for the CDR3 is TGTGCCAGCAGCTTAGCCCCCCAGGGTGTGAGTTCACCCCTCCACTTT. Its translation is CASSLAPQGVSSPLHF.

This chain links TRBV6-5 with TRBJ2-2; 9 positions agree with TRBD1. The germline gives CDR1 MNHEY, CDR2 SVGAGI. V lost 7 bases and J lost 6; bases outside the gene matches: 6. The CDR3 is 14 amino acids. CDR3 nucleotides: TGTGCCAGCACAACAGGGGGCGACGCCGGGGAGCTGTTTTTT. This sequence encodes CASTTGGDAGELFF.

This chain joins TRBV2 and TRBJ1-4, with TRBD1 matching 7 bases. With V trimmed by 6 bases and J by 7 bases, 11 bases remained unmatched. The CDR3 covers 15 residues. Germline CDR1 and CDR2: SNHLY and FYNNEI. The chain's CDR3 is CASRSQTGLGEKLFF. The CDR3 DNA reads TGTGCCAGCAGGTCGCAGACAGGGCTTGGTGAAAAACTGTTTTTT.

This sequence joins TRBV6-5 and TRBJ1-2; 9 bases align to TRBD1. This CDR3 is 15 amino acids long. Trimming removed 10 bases from V and 1 base from J; junction bases left unmatched: 10. The germline V gene encodes CDR1 MNHEY and CDR2 SVGAGI. The DNA for the CDR3 is TGTGCCACCCCCAGGGACAGGGTATTTAACTATGGCTACACCTTC. Translation: CATPRDRVFNYGYTF.

The chain recombines TRBV19 with TRBJ2-5, with 11 nucleotides matching TRBD1. This CDR3 has 14 amino acids. Losses at the gene ends were 4 bases for V and 5 bases for J; bases not matched to a gene: 3. The germline CDR1 and CDR2 sequences are LNHDA and SQIVND (reference sequence). CDR3 nucleotides: TGTGCCAGTAGTAGGACAGGGGGCGGGGAGACCCAGTACTTC. It specifies CASSRTGGGETQYF.

The CDR3 DNA reads TGTGCCAGCAGCCTAAAAGGGACTCGCTACAATGAGCAGTTCTTC. Its translation is CASSLKGTRYNEQFF. The chain recombines TRBV27 with TRBJ2-1; possibly TRBD2 for D (6 bases). The CDR3 has 15 amino acids. V lost 6 bases and J 3 bases, leaving 15 bases between the germline ends. Germline V lookup: CDR1 MNHEY, CDR2 SMNVEV (reference sequence).